The entry below describes one T cell receptor (beta chain). The target antigen is unknown. This record comes from a study of cytomegalovirus exposure and HLA in healthy donors. The study, taken as a whole, reports: Later findings reportedly placed an Asian-associated ancestry cluster below the approximately 670-donor mean for N-insertions.

Primers for the PCR totalled 60 Vbeta and 13 Jbeta. Only in-frame clones appear in the TCRdb table, and some are missing; sequencing was by immunoSEQ multiplex PCR. The sample holds some 180,000 clones; approximately 85% are singletons and the top ten take approximately 2.1%. Trimming removed 3 bases from V and 7 bases from J, with 13 bases in between. Germline V gives CDR1 MDHEN, CDR2 SYDVKM. There are 14 residues in the CDR3. The TCR was taken from a woman aged 45 to 65 in good health and CMV-seronegative. The specimen sequenced was PBMCs. This chain links TRBV28 with TRBJ2-1; possible D gene TRBD1, 6 bases. As DNA, the CDR3 is TGTGCCAGCAGTTTCCGGGACACCGGGAATGAGCAGTTCTTC. Amino acid sequence: CASSFRDTGNEQFF.